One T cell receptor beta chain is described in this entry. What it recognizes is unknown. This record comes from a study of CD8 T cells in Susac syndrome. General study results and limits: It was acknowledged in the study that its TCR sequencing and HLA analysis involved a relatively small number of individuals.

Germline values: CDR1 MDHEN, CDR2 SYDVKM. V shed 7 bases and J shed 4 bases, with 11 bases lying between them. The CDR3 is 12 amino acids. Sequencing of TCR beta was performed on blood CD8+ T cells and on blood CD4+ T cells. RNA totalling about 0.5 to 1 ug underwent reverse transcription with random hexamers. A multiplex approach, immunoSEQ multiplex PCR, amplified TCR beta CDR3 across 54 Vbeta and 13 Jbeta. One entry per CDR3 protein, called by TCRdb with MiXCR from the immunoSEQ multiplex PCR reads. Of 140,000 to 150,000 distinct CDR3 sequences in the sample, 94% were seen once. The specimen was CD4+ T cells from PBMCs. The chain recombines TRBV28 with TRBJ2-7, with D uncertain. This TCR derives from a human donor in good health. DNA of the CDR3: TGTGCCAGCAATGCTTACGGTTACGAGCAGTACTTC. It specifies CASNAYGYEQYF.